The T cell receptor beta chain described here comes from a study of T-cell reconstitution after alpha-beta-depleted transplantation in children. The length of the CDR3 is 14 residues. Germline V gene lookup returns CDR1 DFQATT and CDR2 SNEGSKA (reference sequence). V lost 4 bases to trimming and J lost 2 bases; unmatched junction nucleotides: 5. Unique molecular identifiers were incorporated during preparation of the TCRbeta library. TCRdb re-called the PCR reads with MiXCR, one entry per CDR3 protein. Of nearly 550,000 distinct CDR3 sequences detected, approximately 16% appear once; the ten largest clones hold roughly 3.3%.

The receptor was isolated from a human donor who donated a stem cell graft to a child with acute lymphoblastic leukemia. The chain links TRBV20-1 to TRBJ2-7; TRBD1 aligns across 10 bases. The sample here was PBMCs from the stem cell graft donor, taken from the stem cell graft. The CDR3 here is CSATSGTGAYEQYF. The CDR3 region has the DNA TGCAGTGCTACATCCGGGACAGGGGCCTACGAGCAGTACTTC.